This T cell receptor (beta chain) was captured by sequencing in a study of blood T cell repertoires in COVID-19. About the research overall: Acute and convalescent COVID-19 specimens originated in the United States, Italy and Spain. Sources were T cells, B-cell-depleted T cells, or PBMCs; the material itself was cDNA or gDNA.

The V end was cut by 0 bases, the J end by 0 bases, with 12 bases between. Per germline, CDR1 MGHRA and CDR2 YSYEKL. The CDR3 sequence is 17 residues long. Original processing notes: Reference gene primers were amplified, and this amplification served to estimate nucleated cell counts. Profiled with immunoSEQ multiplex PCR; TCRdb holds only in-frame clones, not every one. That table gives V, J and clone size, and the DNA gave D and trimming. Of around 130,000 clones listed, 60% to 85% were seen once; the top ten hold 15% to 20%. This TCR came from a man between 45 and 60 years old with acute or convalescent COVID-19. This rearrangement joins TRBV4-1 to TRBJ2-1, with a weak D call TRBD2 (6 bases). The sample comprised peripheral blood. CDR3 nucleotide sequence: TGCGCCAGCAGCCAAGATGGATCCGGGAGCTCCTACAATGAGCAGTTCTTC. It codes for CASSQDGSGSSYNEQFF.